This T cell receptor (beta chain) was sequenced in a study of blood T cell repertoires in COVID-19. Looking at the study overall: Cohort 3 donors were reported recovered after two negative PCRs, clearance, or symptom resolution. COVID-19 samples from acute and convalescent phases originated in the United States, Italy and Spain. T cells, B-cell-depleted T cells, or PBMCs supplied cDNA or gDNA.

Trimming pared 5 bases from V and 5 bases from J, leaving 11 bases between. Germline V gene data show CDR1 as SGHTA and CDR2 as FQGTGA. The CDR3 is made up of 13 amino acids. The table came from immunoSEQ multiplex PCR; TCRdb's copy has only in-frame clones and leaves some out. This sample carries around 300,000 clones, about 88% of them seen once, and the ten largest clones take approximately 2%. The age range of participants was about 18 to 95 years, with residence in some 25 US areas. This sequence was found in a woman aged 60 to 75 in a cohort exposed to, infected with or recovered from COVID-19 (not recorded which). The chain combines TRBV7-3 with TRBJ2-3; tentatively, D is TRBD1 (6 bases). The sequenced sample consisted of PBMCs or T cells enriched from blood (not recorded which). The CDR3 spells CASSPTGIDTQYF. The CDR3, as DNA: TGTGCCAGCAGCCCAACAGGGATAGATACGCAGTATTTT.